This TCR beta chain was retrieved from a study of CD8 T cells in ankylosing spondylitis. Notes on this clonotype: What it binds is not known.

Each TCR beta library was made by quantitative 5'-RACE that incorporated molecular barcodes. A single record per CDR3 protein comes from TCRdb applying MiXCR to the 5' RACE reads. The sample carries more than 650,000 distinct CDR3 sequences, approximately 12% recorded once. Study outcomes and limitations: Characteristic, it appeared, of ankylosing spondylitis blood was a TCR beta motif of eight highly homologous variants. Disease-linked clones were CD8+ and relatively rare in peripheral blood.

V was cut by 1 base and J by 0 bases, with 10 bases left in between. The CDR3 is made up of 15 amino acids. Per germline, CDR1 DFQATT and CDR2 SNEGSKA (reference sequence). The sequence was collected from a male donor with ankylosing spondylitis. Sequenced material: blood, either unsorted or a sorted T cell fraction (not recorded which). This sequence joins TRBV20-1 and TRBJ2-1; either TRBD1 or TRBD2 may supply D (5 bases each). The DNA of the CDR3 is TGCAGTGCTAGAGGGGGGAAGGGCTCCTACAATGAGCAGTTCTTC. Protein product: CSARGGKGSYNEQFF.